The 19 T cell receptor beta chains in this list originate from one sample, sequenced in a study of T-cell reconstitution after alpha-beta-depleted transplantation in children. During its preparation, the TCRbeta library received unique molecular identifiers. TCRdb passed the PCR reads through MiXCR, listing each CDR3 protein once. Of more than 400,000 distinct CDR3 sequences listed, over 40% are singletons. The source was PBMCs, collected before TCRalphabeta/CD19-depleted stem cell transplant. These receptors came from a girl aged 2-9 years with aplastic anemia, due to receive a stem cell transplant.

The chain uses TRBV20-1 and TRBJ2-3; a weak D match, TRBD1 (6 bases). This CDR3 is 14 amino acids long. V was cut by 3 bases and J by 3 bases, with 13 bases left in between. Germline V CDR1 and CDR2: DFQATT, SNEGSKA (reference sequence). Written as DNA, the CDR3 is TGCAGTGCTAGCGACAGGATTGGGACAGATACGCAGTATTTT. Its protein product is CSASDRIGTDTQYF.

The J gene is TRBJ2-7, the V gene TRBV19; no clear D gene. Germline V lookup: CDR1 LNHDA, CDR2 SQIVND (reference sequence). V lost 3 bases, J lost 0 bases, and 6 bases lay in between. The CDR3 extends over 13 amino acids. This CDR3 is CASSIGGSYEQYF. The DNA of the CDR3 is TGTGCCAGTAGTATTGGCGGCTCCTACGAGCAGTACTTC.

This clonotype was observed a few times. Written as DNA, the CDR3 is TGTGCCAGCACCTACCCGGGGCTATTGGGCTATGGCTACACCTTC. Translation: CASTYPGLLGYGYTF. The chain uses TRBV28 and TRBJ1-2, with D perhaps TRBD1 (5 bases). Germline V gives CDR1 MDHEN, CDR2 SYDVKM. V gave up 7 bases and J gave up 4 bases, with 19 bases separating them. The CDR3 length is 15 residues.

This rearrangement joins TRBV7-9 to TRBJ2-5, with D perhaps matching TRBD2 (5 bases). Trimming stripped 2 bases from V and 5 bases from J, with 15 bases between. CDR3 length: 15 residues. Germline V gene sequence: CDR1 SEHNR, CDR2 FQNEAQ (reference sequence). The CDR3 is CASSLNRGFQETQYF. CDR3 nucleotide sequence: TGTGCCAGCAGCTTAAACCGGGGATTTCAGGAGACCCAGTACTTC.

In nucleotides, the CDR3 is TGCAGTGCTCCAAGGGCTAGCCGAACCTACAATGAGCAGTTCTTC. The encoded protein is CSAPRASRTYNEQFF. V gene TRBV20-1 combines with J gene TRBJ2-1, with D possibly TRBD2 on 5 matching bases. The CDR3 runs to 15 residues. CDR1 is DFQATT and CDR2 is SNEGSKA in the germline V gene (reference sequence). V lost 5 bases and J lost 2, with 16 bases in between.

This clonotype appeared a few times. The rearrangement links TRBV14 to TRBJ2-4, with a weak D call TRBD2 (6 bases). V was shortened by 2 bases and J by 10 bases, with 12 bases between the two germline ends. The CDR3 runs to 13 residues. Per germline, CDR1 SGHDN and CDR2 FVKESK. CDR3 nucleotide sequence: TGTGCCAGCAGCCAACCGGGACTGTCGATTCAGTACTTC. Amino acid sequence: CASSQPGLSIQYF.

This clonotype was detected ten times or more. Just one base apart from a much larger clone, this may be a read error. This chain connects TRBV10-2 to TRBJ2-3; D is undetermined. Germline V gives CDR1 WSHSY, CDR2 SAAADI. This CDR3 spans 12 amino acids. The ends were cut back, 6 bases at V and 2 bases at J, with 6 bases in the middle. CDR3 sequence reads: CASSQNTDTQYF. The CDR3, as DNA: TGCGCCAGCAGCCAGAACACAGATACGCAGTATTTT.

The chain joins TRBV7-9 to TRBJ1-3; D uncertain. V was clipped by 6 bases and J by 2 bases, with 5 bases between them. This CDR3 contains 12 residues. Germline V gene sequence: CDR1 SEHNR, CDR2 FQNEAQ (reference sequence). The CDR3 nucleotides read TGTGCCAGCAGGAACACTGGAAACACCATATATTTT. It translates to CASRNTGNTIYF.

At least ten counts were recorded for this clonotype. The chain joins TRBV6-5 to TRBJ1-6; 7 bases are a match to TRBD1. The junction had 3 bases not matched to a gene; V was cut back by 4 bases and J by 6 bases. The CDR3 is 14 amino acids. The germline CDR1 and CDR2 sequences are MNHEY and SVGAGI. CDR3 region: CASSLTGSNSPLHF. DNA of the CDR3: TGTGCCAGCAGTTTGACAGGGTCTAATTCACCCCTCCACTTT.

This rearrangement joins TRBV15 to TRBJ2-3; the match to TRBD2 covers 8 bases. The CDR3 has 14 residues. CDR1 LNHNV and CDR2 YYDKDF come from the germline V gene (reference sequence). V was pared by 8 bases and J by 6 bases, with 10 bases of the junction left unmatched. The CDR3 reads CATHVGAGADTQYF. CDR3 DNA: TGTGCCACCCATGTTGGAGCGGGAGCGGATACGCAGTATTTT.

This rearrangement joins TRBV28 to TRBJ1-2; unclear D gene. The V gene lost 2 bases and the J gene lost 11 bases, with 24 bases spanning the gap. Germline V lookup: CDR1 MDHEN, CDR2 SYDVKM. The CDR3 is 16 amino acids. This CDR3 reads CASSLPLSRAPAFYTF. The CDR3, as DNA: TGTGCCAGCAGTTTACCCCTTTCGAGGGCGCCTGCGTTTTACACCTTC.

This chain joins TRBV5-5 and TRBJ2-3; TRBD1 aligns across 9 bases. The length of the CDR3 is 15 residues. The germline V gene has CDR1 SGHKS and CDR2 YYEKEE (reference sequence). V was clipped by 4 bases and J by 2 bases; unmatched bases: 5. The chain's CDR3 is CASSVRDRDTDTQYF. CDR3 coding DNA: TGTGCCAGCAGCGTTCGGGACAGGGACACAGATACGCAGTATTTT.

This clonotype was counted between two and nine times. The chain combines TRBV19 with TRBJ1-1; weak D call: TRBD1 (6 bases). This CDR3 spans 13 amino acids. Between the trimmed V and J ends, which lost 4 bases and 4 bases, there was a span of 10 bases. Germline CDR1 is LNHDA and CDR2 is SQIVND (reference sequence). The CDR3 spells CASSRGAGTEAFF. The CDR3 region has the DNA TGTGCCAGTAGTAGGGGGGCCGGCACTGAAGCTTTCTTT.

This clonotype was observed many times. The chain carries TRBV9 and TRBJ2-3; possibly TRBD2 for D (5 bases). This CDR3 is 15 amino acids long. V dropped 0 bases and J dropped 5 bases, with 13 bases sitting between them. Germline loops: CDR1 SGDLS, CDR2 YYNGEE. DNA of the CDR3: TGTGCCAGCAGCGTAGCTTGGGCGGGCGGAGATACGCAGTATTTT. Amino acids: CASSVAWAGGDTQYF.

The chain joins TRBV7-3 to TRBJ2-7; TRBD2 aligns across 11 bases. V shed 3 bases, J shed 4 bases, and the junction held 11 bases outside the gene matches. Germline CDR1 and CDR2: SGHTA and FQGTGA. The CDR3 is 17 residues long. CDR3 protein: CASSFRTTSGGRYEQYF. DNA for the CDR3: TGTGCCAGCAGCTTCCGCACCACTAGCGGGGGTCGATACGAGCAGTACTTC.

This clonotype was seen a few times. V gene TRBV5-1 combines with J gene TRBJ2-5; perhaps TRBD1 as D (5 bases). Trimming stripped 0 bases from V and 4 bases from J, with 7 bases between. Germline V gives CDR1 SGHRS, CDR2 YFSETQ. The CDR3 contains 13 residues. The CDR3 DNA follows: TGCGCCAGCAGCTTGGAAGGGGTAGAGACCCAGTACTTC. Translated: CASSLEGVETQYF.

This clonotype has a handful of counts. The rearrangement uses TRBV5-1 and TRBJ2-1; D unresolved. The CDR3 contains 15 residues. From germline, CDR1 is SGHRS and CDR2 YFSETQ. Trimming left V 2 bases short and J 5 bases short, with 14 bases between. For the CDR3, the DNA is TGCGCCAGCAGCTTTGACTCAGACTTTGACAATGAGCAGTTCTTC. It translates to CASSFDSDFDNEQFF. The full variable domain, rest sourced from reference TRBV5-1 and TRBJ2-1, is KAGVTQTPRYLIKTRGQQVTLSCSPISGHRSVSWYQQTPGQGLQFLFEYFSETQRNKGNFPGRFSGRQFSNSRSEMNVSTLELGDSALYLCASSFDSDFDNEQFFGPGTRLTVL.

This clonotype was detected many times. V is TRBV28 and J is TRBJ1-5, with D perhaps matching TRBD1 (5 bases). V gave up 8 bases and J gave up 5 bases, with 16 bases separating them. CDR1 is MDHEN and CDR2 is SYDVKM in the germline V gene. This CDR3 has 14 residues. In DNA form, the CDR3 reads TGTGCCAGCGCGGGCGGGGGTTCTGATCAGCCCCAGCATTTT. Its translation: CASAGGGSDQPQHF.

The sample holds a few counts of this clonotype. The gene calls are TRBV20-1 and TRBJ2-3; unclear D gene. The DNA matches TRBJ1-1 better at its end, which makes the J call doubtful. This CDR3 is built from 10 residues. Germline CDR1 DFQATT, CDR2 SNEGSKA (reference sequence). CDR3 sequence: CSARDQLAFF. CDR3 bases: TGCAGTGCTAGAGATCAACTAGCTTTCTTT.